These 4 T cell receptor beta chains came from one sample sequenced in a study of blood T cell repertoires in COVID-19. Data came from immunoSEQ multiplex PCR; TCRdb stores just in-frame clones and leaves some out. The sample lists around 170,000 clones, 84% occurring once. The sequenced material came from peripheral blood. These receptor sequences come from a man aged 25 to 45 with active or convalescent COVID-19.

The CDR3 nucleotides read TGTGCCACCAGCCATAGCGGGGGGGCCCAAGAGACCCAGTACTTC. Encoded protein: CATSHSGGAQETQYF. This sequence joins TRBV24-1 and TRBJ2-5; 11 nucleotides match TRBD2. The germline gives CDR1 KGHDR, CDR2 SFDVKD. This CDR3 comprises 15 residues. Trimming took 7 bases from V and 1 from J; bases not matched to a gene: 4.

This chain uses TRBV25-1 with TRBJ2-3, with 9 bases that match TRBD2. The germline CDR1 and CDR2 sequences are MGHDK and SYGVNS. V shed 8 bases, J shed 2 bases, and the junction held 5 bases outside the gene matches. The CDR3 has 14 residues. CDR3 DNA: TGTGCCAGCTCGGGCGGGAGGGCCACAGATACGCAGTATTTT. It is translated as CASSGGRATDTQYF.

This chain connects TRBV10-2 to TRBJ2-7, with 7 bases fitting TRBD2. J gave up 3 bases and V 5 bases, and 7 bases lay outside the gene matches. The germline V gene has CDR1 WSHSY and CDR2 SAAADI. CDR3 size: 14 residues. The CDR3 coding sequence is TGCGCCAGCAGTAGCGGGGCAGGTGTCTACGAGCAGTACTTC. This encodes CASSSGAGVYEQYF.

V gene TRBV9 combines with J gene TRBJ1-4; 8 positions agree with TRBD1. Germline trimming cut 3 bases from V and 5 bases from J; bases unmatched to any gene: 6. Germline V gene lookup returns CDR1 SGDLS and CDR2 YYNGEE. The CDR3 is made up of 15 amino acids. Written as DNA, the CDR3 is TGTGCCAGCAGCGCCTGGGGACAGGAGAATGAAAAACTGTTTTTT. This sequence encodes CASSAWGQENEKLFF.